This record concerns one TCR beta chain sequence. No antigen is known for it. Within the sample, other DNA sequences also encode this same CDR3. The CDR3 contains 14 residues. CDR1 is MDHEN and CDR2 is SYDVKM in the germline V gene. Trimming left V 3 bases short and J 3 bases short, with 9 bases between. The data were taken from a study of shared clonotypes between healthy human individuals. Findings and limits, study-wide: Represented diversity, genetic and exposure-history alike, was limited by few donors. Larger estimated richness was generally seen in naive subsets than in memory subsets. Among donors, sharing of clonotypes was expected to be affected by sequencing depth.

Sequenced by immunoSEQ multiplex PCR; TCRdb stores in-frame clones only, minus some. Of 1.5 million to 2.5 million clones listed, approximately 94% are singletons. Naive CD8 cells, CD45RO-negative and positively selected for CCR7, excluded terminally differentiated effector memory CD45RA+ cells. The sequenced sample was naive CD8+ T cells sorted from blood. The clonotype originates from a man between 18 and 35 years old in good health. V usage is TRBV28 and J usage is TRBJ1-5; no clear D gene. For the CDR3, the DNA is TGTGCCAGCAGTTTTGGAGGACTCAATCAGCCCCAGCATTTT. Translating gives CASSFGGLNQPQHF.